These 27 T cell receptor beta chains were all obtained from the same sample, sequenced in a study of T-cell memory formation after mild COVID-19. TCRdb reprocessed the 5' RACE reads with MiXCR, giving one entry per CDR3 protein. The sample holds some 82,000 distinct CDR3 sequences, around 13% seen once. Source material: PBMCs or a T cell subset sorted from them (not recorded which). The receptors shown here come from a man aged 18 to 30 who had mild COVID-19 (a few samples of this study predate the infection). Cell type and time point are not known.

This clonotype was seen repeatedly, ten times or more. J is TRBJ2-5 and V is TRBV11-2; weak D call: TRBD2 (6 bases). Trimming shortened V by 1 base and J by 2 bases, and 11 bases separated the two germline ends. The CDR3 has 15 residues. CDR1 SGHAT and CDR2 FQNNGV come from the germline V gene. In DNA form, the CDR3 reads TGTGCCAGCAGCTTAGCCCCTGGGGGGCAAGAGACCCAGTACTTC. Translated, it gives CASSLAPGGQETQYF.

Many counts were recorded for this clonotype. This chain links TRBV4-2 with TRBJ2-1, with TRBD2 matching over 7 bases. The CDR3 totals 17 residues. The V segment lost 0 bases and the J segment 4 bases; nucleotides outside the gene matches: 9. Germline V gene lookup returns CDR1 LGHNA and CDR2 YNFKEQ. In DNA form, the CDR3 reads TGTGCCAGCAGCCAAGAGAAGTCGGGGGGTCCGTACAATGAGCAGTTCTTC. Protein product: CASSQEKSGGPYNEQFF.

There are a few counts of this clonotype. The rearrangement joins TRBV6-5 to TRBJ2-3; D uncertain. From germline, CDR1 is MNHEY and CDR2 SVGAGI. Trimming took 2 bases from V and 0 from J, leaving 9 bases between them. The CDR3 sequence is 15 residues long. CDR3: CASSYTEASTDTQYF. The CDR3, as DNA: TGTGCCAGCAGTTACACAGAAGCTAGCACAGATACGCAGTATTTT.

The chain employs TRBV29-1 and TRBJ1-2, with 10 bases fitting TRBD1. V was clipped by 2 bases and J by 6 bases; unmatched bases: 3. The CDR3 is made up of 13 amino acids. Germline-derived CDR1 and CDR2 are SQVTM and ANQGSEA. The CDR3 region has the DNA TGCAGCGTTGAACCCGGGACAGGGGATGGCTACACCTTC. Its translation is CSVEPGTGDGYTF.

The chain uses TRBV7-2 and TRBJ2-5, with 7 bases matching TRBD2. Trimming at V came to 1 base and at J to 3 bases, leaving 5 bases not matched to a gene. The germline gives CDR1 SGHTA, CDR2 FQGNSA. The CDR3 is 15 residues long. CDR3 coding DNA: TGTGCCAGCAGCTTAGGGGGGGGAGGTGAAGAGACCCAGTACTTC. Amino acids: CASSLGGGGEETQYF.

Ten or more counts support this clonotype. CDR3 loop: CASSLGLAGAGDNEQFF. The CDR3 DNA reads as TGCGCCAGCAGCTTGGGGCTAGCGGGGGCAGGGGACAATGAGCAGTTCTTC. This sequence joins TRBV5-1 and TRBJ2-1; 10 positions match TRBD2. The CDR3 is made up of 17 amino acids. V was clipped by 0 bases and J by 5 bases; unmatched bases: 8. Germline values: CDR1 SGHRS, CDR2 YFSETQ.

V is TRBV7-9 and J is TRBJ2-7; 7 nucleotides align to TRBD2. The germline V gene encodes CDR1 SEHNR and CDR2 FQNEAQ (reference sequence). The CDR3 runs to 12 residues. The J segment lost 2 bases and the V segment lost 8 bases, leaving 3 bases of the junction unmatched. The CDR3 DNA is TGTGCCAGCGCGGGGACTACCTACGAGCAGTACTTC. Translated: CASAGTTYEQYF.

The chain joins TRBV6-4 to TRBJ2-1, with TRBD2 as a possible D gene (6 bases). Germline V gene data show CDR1 as MRHNA and CDR2 as SNTAGT. The CDR3 consists of 15 residues. V lost 5 bases to trimming and J lost 3 bases, with 14 bases between them. CDR3 amino acids: CASSTRTGVYNEQFF. DNA of the CDR3: TGTGCCAGCAGTACGAGGACGGGGGTCTACAATGAGCAGTTCTTC.

The chain is built from TRBV2 and TRBJ2-2; D possibly corresponds to TRBD1 (7 bases). The CDR3 covers 15 residues. CDR1 and CDR2 (germline): SNHLY, FYNNEI. Trimming removed 3 bases from V and 7 bases from J, with 15 bases in between. The CDR3 loop reads CASSDEAGGIGELFF. In DNA, the CDR3 is TGTGCCAGCAGTGACGAAGCAGGGGGGATCGGGGAGCTGTTTTTT. The whole variable domain, filled in from reference TRBV2 and TRBJ2-2, reads EPEVTQTPSHQVTQMGQEVILRCVPISNHLYFYWYRQILGQKVEFLVSFYNNEISEKSEIFDDQFSVERPDGSNFTLKIRSTKLEDSAMYFCASSDEAGGIGELFFGEGSRLTVL.

The chain uses TRBV29-1 and TRBJ2-5; the D gene is possibly TRBD2 (5 bases). The CDR3 loop spans 12 amino acids. V was pared by 4 bases and J by 5 bases, with 11 bases between. Germline V gene lookup returns CDR1 SQVTM and CDR2 ANQGSEA. CDR3 in amino acids: CSVVEGGETQYF. The DNA for the CDR3 is TGCAGCGTTGTTGAGGGCGGGGAGACCCAGTACTTC.

This clonotype has more than one count but fewer than ten. The chain carries TRBV6-6 and TRBJ1-5, with a weak D call TRBD1 (6 bases). Per germline, CDR1 MNHNY and CDR2 SVGAGI (reference sequence). V shed 6 bases and J shed 4 bases, with 10 bases lying between them. The CDR3 loop spans 13 amino acids. CDR3: CASRQGRNQPQHF. CDR3 bases: TGTGCCAGCAGACAGGGCAGGAATCAGCCCCAGCATTTT.

In its sample, this clonotype was seen many times. This chain joins TRBV9 and TRBJ2-7; possibly TRBD2 for D (5 bases). The CDR3 consists of 15 residues. The V and J ends lost 0 bases and 3 bases respectively, with 13 bases between them. Germline CDR1 and CDR2: SGDLS and YYNGEE. CDR3 sequence reads: CASSVDGNSGYEQYF. The CDR3 DNA reads as TGTGCCAGCAGCGTAGACGGGAATTCGGGCTACGAGCAGTACTTC. The full variable domain, in which reference TRBV9 and TRBJ2-7 provide the parts outside the CDR3, is DSGVTQTPKHLITATGQRVTLRCSPRSGDLSVYWYQQSLDQGLQFLIQYYNGEERAKGNILERFSAQQFPDLHSELNLSSLELGDSALYFCASSVDGNSGYEQYFGPGTRLTVT.

The J gene is TRBJ2-7, the V gene TRBV27; 9 nucleotides line up with TRBD2. Germline-derived CDR1 and CDR2 are MNHEY and SMNVEV (reference sequence). The length of the CDR3 is 15 residues. With V trimmed by 5 bases and J by 3 bases, 8 bases remained unmatched. CDR3 nucleotide sequence: TGTGCCAGCAGTATCGCCGGGACTAGCCTCTACGAGCAGTACTTC. Its protein product is CASSIAGTSLYEQYF.

The chain links TRBV7-9 to TRBJ2-6; 7 positions agree with TRBD1. The ends lost 5 bases at V and 4 bases at J; junction bases unmatched: 8. The CDR3 consists of 16 residues. The germline gives CDR1 SEHNR, CDR2 FQNEAQ (reference sequence). CDR3 sequence (DNA): TGTGCCAGCAGCCCGACAGGGCTCTCAGGGGCCAACGTCCTGACTTTC. Its translation is CASSPTGLSGANVLTF. Drawing the rest from reference TRBV7-9 and TRBJ2-6, the complete variable domain is DTGVSQNPRHKITKRGQNVTFRCDPISEHNRLYWYRQTLGQGPEFLTYFQNEAQLEKSRLLSDRFSAERPKGSFSTLEIQRTEQGDSAMYLCASSPTGLSGANVLTFGAGSRLTVL.

This clonotype has more than one count but fewer than ten. This chain connects TRBV5-1 to TRBJ2-1, with a tentative D call TRBD2 (6 bases). V was trimmed by 2 bases and J by 6 bases, leaving 12 bases between them. The germline gives CDR1 SGHRS, CDR2 YFSETQ. This CDR3 spans 14 amino acids. CDR3 DNA: TGCGCCAGCAGCTTAGCGGGCAGAACCAATGAGCAGTTCTTC. This translates into CASSLAGRTNEQFF.

The sample holds a few counts of this clonotype. The V and J genes are TRBV5-1 and TRBJ2-1; the match to TRBD1 covers 10 bases. The germline V gene encodes CDR1 SGHRS and CDR2 YFSETQ. The CDR3 spans 15 residues. V gave up 7 bases and J gave up 6 bases; unmatched junction bases: 10. CDR3 region: CASRETGTGVNEQFF. For the CDR3, the DNA is TGCGCCAGCCGTGAAACCGGGACAGGGGTCAATGAGCAGTTCTTC. The full variable domain, rest sourced from reference TRBV5-1 and TRBJ2-1, is KAGVTQTPRYLIKTRGQQVTLSCSPISGHRSVSWYQQTPGQGLQFLFEYFSETQRNKGNFPGRFSGRQFSNSRSEMNVSTLELGDSALYLCASRETGTGVNEQFFGPGTRLTVL.

The sample holds a few counts of this clonotype. This chain's CDR3 is CASNPGANTEAFF. CDR3 bases: TGTGCCAGTAACCCAGGGGCGAACACTGAAGCTTTCTTT. V is TRBV19 and J is TRBJ1-1, with a tentative D call TRBD1 (6 bases). Per the germline V gene, CDR1 is LNHDA and CDR2 is SQIVND (reference sequence). The CDR3 contains 13 residues. The V end lost 7 bases, the J end lost 1 base, and 10 bases lay between the germline ends.

This clonotype has more than one count but fewer than ten. The junction does not match germline at one end; this may be a read error. The genes are TRBV12-3 or TRBV12-4 and TRBJ2-1, with 11 bases matching TRBD2. CDR3 length equals 15 residues. The CDR3 sequence: CASRLAGGSYNEQFF. The CDR3 DNA reads as TGTGCCAGCAGATTAGCGGGGGGGTCCTACAATGAGCAGTTCTTC.

This clonotype has more than one count but fewer than ten. The chain is built from TRBV7-9 and TRBJ2-3, with D possibly being TRBD2 (6 bases). Germline V gene data show CDR1 as SEHNR and CDR2 as FQNEAQ (reference sequence). The CDR3 spans 16 residues. Trimming shortened V by 7 bases and J by 0 bases, and 17 bases separated the two germline ends. CDR3 nucleotides: TGTGCCAGCATAGGGACTGGAAGAGCTAGCACAGATACGCAGTATTTT. It codes for CASIGTGRASTDTQYF.

This clonotype occurred a few times. The rearrangement uses TRBV7-6 and TRBJ2-1; 10 bases agree with TRBD2. This CDR3 contains 14 residues. V shed 3 bases and J 6 bases; nucleotides not matched to a gene: 2. Looked up from germline, CDR1 is SGHVS and CDR2 is FNYEAQ. The CDR3 loop reads CASSLPSGGNEQFF. DNA for the CDR3: TGTGCCAGCAGCTTGCCTAGCGGGGGCAATGAGCAGTTCTTC.

This clonotype occurred a few times. In DNA, the CDR3 is TGTGCCAGCGGGAAGACCGGGGAGCTGTTTTTT. Encoded protein: CASGKTGELFF. The genes are TRBV27 and TRBJ2-2; D unresolved. In germline, CDR1 is MNHEY, CDR2 SMNVEV (reference sequence). Trimming removed 8 bases from V and 5 bases from J, with 6 bases in between. The length of the CDR3 is 11 residues.

This clonotype was observed a few times. The chain has TRBV9 and TRBJ2-6; D remains unclear. This CDR3 is 15 amino acids long. Between the trimmed V and J ends, which lost 3 bases and 0 bases, there was a span of 7 bases. Germline lookup yields CDR1 SGDLS and CDR2 YYNGEE. CDR3 sequence reads: CASSGVSSGANVLTF. The CDR3 region has the DNA TGTGCCAGCAGCGGCGTTAGCTCTGGGGCCAACGTCCTGACTTTC.

By sample share, this clonotype is medium-sized. The chain carries TRBV11-2 and TRBJ1-5; D is uncertain. Germline CDR1 is SGHAT and CDR2 is FQNNGV. V dropped 0 bases and J dropped 4 bases, with 7 bases sitting between them. CDR3 size: 14 residues. The CDR3 spells CASSLDGGNQPQHF. The CDR3 nucleotides read TGTGCCAGCAGCTTAGATGGCGGGAATCAGCCCCAGCATTTT.

This clonotype was seen many times. This chain uses TRBV6-1 with TRBJ2-1, with D uncertain. The CDR3 covers 14 residues. Per germline, CDR1 MNHNS and CDR2 SASEGT. The V end was cut by 2 bases, the J end by 7 bases, with 12 bases between. CDR3 sequence: CASSELAGFNEQFF. The CDR3 DNA reads as TGTGCCAGCAGTGAATTGGCCGGGTTTAATGAGCAGTTCTTC.

The gene calls are TRBV12-5 and TRBJ2-2; 7 bases map to TRBD1. CDR3 size: 15 residues. V was clipped by 4 bases and J by 3 bases; unmatched bases: 5. Germline CDR1 reads LGHNT; CDR2 reads FRNRAP. Here the CDR3 reads CASGWGTVDTGELFF. CDR3 nucleotide sequence: TGTGCTAGTGGTTGGGGGACAGTAGACACCGGGGAGCTGTTTTTT.

The rearrangement links TRBV4-1 to TRBJ2-5; D remains unclear. Germline CDR1 reads MGHRA; CDR2 reads YSYEKL. The CDR3 has 15 amino acids. Trimming pared 3 bases from V and 2 bases from J, leaving 13 bases between. The CDR3 DNA reads TGCGCCAGCAGCCACTACTGGGTGCGGCAAGAGACCCAGTACTTC. This translates into CASSHYWVRQETQYF.

This chain joins TRBV4-3 and TRBJ2-1; 7 nucleotides line up with TRBD2. The V gene end was trimmed by 0 bases and the J gene end by 6 bases; junction bases not matched to a gene: 2. Germline CDR1 reads LGHNA; CDR2 reads YSLEER. The CDR3 length is 14 residues. This CDR3 is CASSQEGGGNEQFF. The DNA for the CDR3 is TGCGCCAGCAGCCAAGAAGGCGGGGGCAATGAGCAGTTCTTC.